This T cell receptor (beta chain) was recorded in a study of spatial heterogeneity in lung cancer. Indicated time point: sample taken at primary tumor resection. Sequencing of whole RNA from tumor, nontumor lung or frozen PBMC involved no sorting. The donor group consisted of under 95 patients who had untreated, early-stage non-small cell lung cancer. TCR cDNA molecules each had a unique molecular identifier. In TCRdb, the 5' RACE reads were re-called with MiXCR into one record per CDR3 protein. Among more than 20,000 distinct CDR3 sequences, about 4.5% were seen once, and the ten largest hold about 35%. The CDR3 totals 16 residues. V was pared by 6 bases and J by 6 bases, with 20 bases between. Germline V lookup: CDR1 MDHEN, CDR2 SYDVKM. There are many counts of this clonotype.

The genes are TRBV28 and TRBJ2-2; perhaps TRBD1 as D (6 bases). This clonotype was sampled from a male donor with early-stage non-small cell lung cancer. The sample in question was PBMCs, obtained at surgery. This CDR3 reads CASSSSPTGWPGELFF. CDR3 coding DNA: TGTGCCAGCAGCAGCTCGCCTACAGGGTGGCCCGGGGAGCTGTTTTTT.